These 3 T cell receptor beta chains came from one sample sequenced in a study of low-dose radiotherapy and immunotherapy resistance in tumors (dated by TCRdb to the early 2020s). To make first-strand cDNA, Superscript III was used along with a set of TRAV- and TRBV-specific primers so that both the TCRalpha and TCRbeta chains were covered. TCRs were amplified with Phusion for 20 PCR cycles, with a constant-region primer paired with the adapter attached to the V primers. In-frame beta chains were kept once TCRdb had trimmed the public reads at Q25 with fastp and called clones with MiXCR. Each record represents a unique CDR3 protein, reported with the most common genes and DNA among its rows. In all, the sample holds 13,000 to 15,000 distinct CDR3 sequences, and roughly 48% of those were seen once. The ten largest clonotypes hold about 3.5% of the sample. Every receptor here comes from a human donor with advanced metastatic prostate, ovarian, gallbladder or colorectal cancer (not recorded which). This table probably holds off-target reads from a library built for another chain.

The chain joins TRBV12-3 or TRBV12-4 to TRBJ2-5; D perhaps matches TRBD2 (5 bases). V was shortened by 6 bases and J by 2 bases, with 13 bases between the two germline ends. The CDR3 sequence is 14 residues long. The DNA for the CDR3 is TGTGCCAGCAGCTCCGGGGTGGAGCAAGAGACCCAGTACTTC. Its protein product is CASSSGVEQETQYF.

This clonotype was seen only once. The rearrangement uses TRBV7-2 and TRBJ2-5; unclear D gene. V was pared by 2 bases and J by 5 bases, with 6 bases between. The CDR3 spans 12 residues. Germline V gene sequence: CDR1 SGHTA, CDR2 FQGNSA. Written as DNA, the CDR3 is TGTGCCAGCAGCTTACTCGGGGAGACCCAGTACTTC. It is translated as CASSLLGETQYF.

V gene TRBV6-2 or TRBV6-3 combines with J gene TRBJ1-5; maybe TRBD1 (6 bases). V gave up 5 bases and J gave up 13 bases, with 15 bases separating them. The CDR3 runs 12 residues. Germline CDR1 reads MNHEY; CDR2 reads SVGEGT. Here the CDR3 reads CASSPDGGAQHF. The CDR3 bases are TGTGCCAGCAGTCCCGACGGGGGGGCTCAGCATTTT.